The 30 T cell receptor beta chains presented below share a single source sample, sequenced in a study of blood T cells in healthy people across ages. Sample-barcoded 5' priming and a J-beta primer mix drove a second PCR of about 7 to 11 cycles. In TCRdb, the 5' RACE reads were re-called with MiXCR into one record per CDR3 protein. The sample lists about 690,000 distinct CDR3 sequences, roughly 41% occurring once. Sample: blood. The receptors derive from an elderly man in good health.

Concerning this clonotype: Given a much more abundant clone one base away, this may be a read error. This chain connects TRBV6-2 or TRBV6-3 to TRBJ2-6, with TRBD1 as a possible D gene (6 bases). V was pared by 0 bases and J by 0 bases, with 12 bases between. The CDR3 sequence is 18 residues long. CDR1 MNHEY and CDR2 SVGEGT come from the germline V gene. CDR3 sequence reads: CASSYSQGEISGANVLTF. The CDR3 coding sequence is TGTGCCAGCAGTTACTCACAGGGAGAGATCTCTGGGGCCAACGTCCTGACTTTC.

CDR3 DNA: TGCGCCAGCAGCTACACCGGGACAAGCACCTACGAGCAGTACTTC. Protein sequence: CASSYTGTSTYEQYF. J is TRBJ2-7 and V is TRBV5-1; the D gene is possibly TRBD1 (6 bases). The CDR3 sequence is 15 residues long. Germline V gene sequence: CDR1 SGHRS, CDR2 YFSETQ. Trimming removed 3 bases from V and 2 bases from J, with 15 bases in between.

Many counts were recorded for this clonotype. This chain joins TRBV29-1 and TRBJ2-4; D unclear. This CDR3 is 13 amino acids long. The ends were cut back, 7 bases at V and 3 bases at J, with 13 bases in the middle. Germline V gene lookup returns CDR1 SQVTM and CDR2 ANQGSEA. In nucleotides, the CDR3 is TGCAGCGCCTCTGTGTCAGTCAAAAACATTCAGTACTTC. Its protein is CSASVSVKNIQYF.

This chain joins TRBV6-2 or TRBV6-3 and TRBJ1-1; possibly TRBD1 for D (5 bases). The CDR3 sequence is 13 residues long. Germline V gene lookup returns CDR1 MNHEY and CDR2 SVGEGT. Deletions cut 2 bases from V and 6 bases from J, with 10 bases between. For the CDR3, the DNA is TGTGCCAGCAGTTACGAGGGGTTAGCTGAAGCTTTCTTT. Encoded protein: CASSYEGLAEAFF.

V and J are TRBV10-2 and TRBJ1-1; D is unresolved. The CDR3 runs to 12 residues. Germline V gene lookup returns CDR1 WSHSY and CDR2 SAAADI. Trimming stripped 3 bases from V and 4 bases from J, with 6 bases between. For the CDR3, the DNA is TGCGCCAGCAGTGAACCGGGCACTGAAGCTTTCTTT. It yields the protein CASSEPGTEAFF.

The sample holds a few counts of this clonotype. CDR3 residues: CASSQRLAGGLGQFF. DNA of the CDR3: TGTGCCAGCAGCCAGCGACTAGCGGGGGGCCTTGGGCAGTTCTTC. The chain employs TRBV3-1 and TRBJ2-1, with 13 bases aligning to TRBD2. The V and J ends lost 3 bases and 12 bases, in that order; junction bases with no gene match: 8. The germline gives CDR1 LGHDT, CDR2 YNNKEL (reference sequence). CDR3 length: 15 amino acids.

At least ten counts were recorded for this clonotype. The rearrangement links TRBV7-2 to TRBJ2-5; D remains unclear. CDR1 and CDR2 from the germline V gene are SGHTA and FQGNSA. The V and J ends lost 3 bases and 4 bases respectively, with 9 bases between them. The CDR3 has 13 amino acids. The chain's CDR3 is CASSFMVGETQYF. CDR3 DNA: TGTGCCAGCAGCTTTATGGTGGGAGAGACCCAGTACTTC.

The chain is built from TRBV6-2 or TRBV6-3 and TRBJ1-5; the match to TRBD1 covers 8 bases. The length of the CDR3 is 15 residues. Germline values: CDR1 MNHEY, CDR2 SVGEGT. The ends lost 2 bases at V and 7 bases at J; junction bases unmatched: 7. The CDR3 DNA reads as TGTGCCAGCAGTTACCAATCAGGGGGCGGACAGCCCCAGCATTTT. It translates to CASSYQSGGGQPQHF.

There are many counts of this clonotype. The J gene is TRBJ2-5, the V gene TRBV5-1; D unclear. V dropped 4 bases and J dropped 1 base, with 14 bases sitting between them. The CDR3 has 15 amino acids. CDR1 is SGHRS and CDR2 is YFSETQ in the germline V gene. CDR3 amino acids: CASSRYRSSQETQYF. CDR3 DNA sequence: TGCGCCAGCAGCCGGTACCGGTCGTCCCAAGAGACCCAGTACTTC.

This chain uses TRBV6-2 or TRBV6-3 with TRBJ2-3; the D is unclear. This CDR3 has 13 residues. Trimming pared 7 bases from V and 2 bases from J, leaving 10 bases between. Germline-derived CDR1 and CDR2 are MNHEY and SVGEGT. This chain's CDR3 is CASKIPTTDTQYF. CDR3 sequence (DNA): TGTGCCAGCAAAATCCCCACCACAGATACGCAGTATTTT.

The V gene is TRBV6-2 or TRBV6-3, the J gene TRBJ2-5; TRBD2 is a possible D gene (5 bases). The CDR3 runs to 14 residues. V was shortened by 7 bases and J by 0 bases, with 12 bases between the two germline ends. Germline CDR1 and CDR2: MNHEY and SVGEGT. The CDR3 DNA sequence: TGTGCCAGCAATTGGTGGAGGTACCAAGAGACCCAGTACTTC. Translating it yields CASNWWRYQETQYF.

The chain combines TRBV20-1 with TRBJ2-1; tentative D call: TRBD2 (5 bases). The CDR3 has 16 amino acids. V shed 4 bases and J shed 0 bases, with 16 bases lying between them. The germline CDR1 and CDR2 sequences are DFQATT and SNEGSKA (reference sequence). As DNA, the CDR3 is TGCAGTGCTACGGAGAGGACTGTGGCCTCCTACAATGAGCAGTTCTTC. It is translated as CSATERTVASYNEQFF.

This chain uses TRBV12-3 or TRBV12-4 with TRBJ2-3; weak D call: TRBD1 (6 bases). The CDR3 sequence is 15 residues long. Trimming left V 7 bases short and J 2 bases short, with 16 bases between. CDR3 residues: CASTQLGGPTDTQYF. CDR3 DNA sequence: TGTGCCAGCACCCAACTAGGGGGACCCACAGATACGCAGTATTTT.

This clonotype was recorded a few times. The rearrangement links TRBV7-9 to TRBJ1-6; D call uncertain. The ends were cut back, 1 base at V and 7 bases at J, with 11 bases in the middle. This CDR3 comprises 15 residues. Germline lookup yields CDR1 SEHNR and CDR2 FQNEAQ (reference sequence). CDR3 in amino acids: CASSLGHSWNSPLHF. As DNA, the CDR3 is TGTGCCAGCAGCTTAGGACACAGCTGGAATTCACCCCTCCACTTT.

V is TRBV9 and J is TRBJ2-3; a possible D gene is TRBD1 (5 bases). The CDR3 consists of 15 residues. Between the trimmed V and J ends, which lost 0 bases and 4 bases, there was a span of 12 bases. Germline V gene lookup returns CDR1 SGDLS and CDR2 YYNGEE. In nucleotides, the CDR3 is TGTGCCAGCAGCGTAGTGGTAGGGGCGGCAGATACGCAGTATTTT. It is translated as CASSVVVGAADTQYF. Supplemented by reference TRBV9 and TRBJ2-3, the full variable domain reads DSGVTQTPKHLITATGQRVTLRCSPRSGDLSVYWYQQSLDQGLQFLIQYYNGEERAKGNILERFSAQQFPDLHSELNLSSLELGDSALYFCASSVVVGAADTQYFGPGTRLTVL.

The chain has TRBV11-3 and TRBJ2-4; D unresolved. The J call is uncertain, as TRBJ2-7 better fits the DNA end. Per germline, CDR1 SGHNT and CDR2 YENEEA. This CDR3 has 13 residues. DNA of the CDR3: TGTGCCAGCAGCTTAAAGGCCAGCTACGAGCAGTACTTC. This codes for CASSLKASYEQYF.

The V call is TRBV28, the J call TRBJ2-1; 11 bases fit TRBD2. CDR3 length: 15 amino acids. Germline-derived CDR1 and CDR2 are MDHEN and SYDVKM. Trimming removed 2 bases from V and 12 bases from J; junction bases left unmatched: 9. The CDR3 spells CASSLITSGRMVQFF. In DNA, the CDR3 is TGTGCCAGCAGTTTAATAACTAGCGGGAGAATGGTGCAGTTCTTC.

This clonotype was seen ten or more times. CDR3 coding DNA: TGCAGTGCTATAAGCGGACAGGCTAGCAATCAGCCCCAGCATTTT. Its protein is CSAISGQASNQPQHF. The chain combines TRBV20-1 with TRBJ1-5; TRBD1 matches at 7 bases. J gave up 0 bases and V 4 bases, and 6 bases lay outside the gene matches. Germline V lookup: CDR1 DFQATT, CDR2 SNEGSKA (reference sequence). The CDR3 covers 15 residues.

In this sample, this clonotype turned up a few times. The gene calls are TRBV7-2 and TRBJ2-5; 9 bases are a match to TRBD1. The CDR3 consists of 16 residues. CDR1 and CDR2 (germline): SGHTA, FQGNSA. Trimming at V came to 1 base and at J to 5 bases, leaving 8 bases not matched to a gene. This CDR3 is CASSLGTGTGHETQYF. CDR3 in DNA: TGTGCCAGCAGCTTAGGGACTGGGACAGGGCACGAGACCCAGTACTTC.

The chain uses TRBV12-5 and TRBJ2-3; the D is unclear. The CDR3 covers 13 residues. The V end was cut by 2 bases, the J end by 6 bases, with 9 bases between. The germline V gene encodes CDR1 LGHNT and CDR2 FRNRAP. CDR3 nucleotides: TGTGCTAGTGGTTTGATACAAGGGGATACGCAGTATTTT. It translates to CASGLIQGDTQYF.

The V call is TRBV28, the J call TRBJ1-5; no clear D. The germline CDR1 and CDR2 sequences are MDHEN and SYDVKM. The CDR3 runs 12 residues. V lost 11 bases, J lost 1 base, and 9 bases lay in between. The CDR3 DNA is TGTGCCGTCGGGAGAAGCAATCAGCCCCAGCATTTT. Translating gives CAVGRSNQPQHF.

This clonotype was observed a few times. J is TRBJ2-4 and V is TRBV7-2, with 8 nucleotides matching TRBD1. V was pared by 5 bases and J by 13 bases, with 13 bases of the junction left unmatched. Germline V gives CDR1 SGHTA, CDR2 FQGNSA. The CDR3 runs 14 residues. CDR3 loop: CASSPGGAPVEQYF. CDR3 nucleotides: TGTGCCAGCAGCCCAGGGGGCGCGCCGGTTGAGCAGTACTTC.

The sample holds a few counts of this clonotype. The CDR3 DNA reads as TGTGCCAGCAGCGTAGAGGTAGGGGGCTACGAGCAGTACTTC. Translating gives CASSVEVGGYEQYF. The rearrangement uses TRBV9 and TRBJ2-7, with a possible D match to TRBD1 (6 bases). V shed 0 bases and J shed 3 bases, with 10 bases lying between them. CDR1 is SGDLS and CDR2 is YYNGEE in the germline V gene. CDR3 size: 14 residues.

This chain links TRBV27 with TRBJ1-2; D gene ambiguous. This CDR3 has 13 amino acids. Germline V gene sequence: CDR1 MNHEY, CDR2 SMNVEV (reference sequence). The V gene lost 8 bases and the J gene lost 6 bases, with 16 bases spanning the gap. In DNA form, the CDR3 reads TGTGCCAGCCGCCACGAGTATGTGGATGGCTACACCTTC. It yields the protein CASRHEYVDGYTF.

Only a few counts were recorded for this clonotype. The chain combines TRBV18 with TRBJ2-5; 7 positions match TRBD2. Germline lookup yields CDR1 KGHSH and CDR2 LQKENI. This CDR3 has 16 amino acids. Trimming cost V 1 base and J 3 bases; bases outside gene matches: 8. The CDR3 loop is CASSPQLAGGKETQYF. Written as DNA, the CDR3 is TGTGCCAGCTCACCACAGCTCGCCGGGGGGAAAGAGACCCAGTACTTC. Full variable domain (outside the CDR3, taken from reference TRBV18 and TRBJ2-5): NAGVMQNPRHLVRRRGQEARLRCSPMKGHSHVYWYRQLPEEGLKFMVYLQKENIIDESGMPKERFSAEFPKEGPSILRIQQVVRGDSAAYFCASSPQLAGGKETQYFGPGTRLLVL.

The chain recombines TRBV18 with TRBJ2-7, with D possibly being TRBD2 (5 bases). Per germline, CDR1 KGHSH and CDR2 LQKENI. Trimming removed 3 bases at V and 1 base at J, with 10 bases between. This CDR3 has 14 amino acids. CDR3 nucleotides: TGTGCCAGCTCACCTGGACGGGAATCCTACGAGCAGTACTTC. Its translation: CASSPGRESYEQYF.

This clonotype has just one count. Being one base from a much bigger clone, this may be a read error. J is TRBJ2-3 and V is TRBV5-1, with TRBD1 matching over 9 bases. The CDR3 is 16 amino acids. Germline lookup yields CDR1 SGHRS and CDR2 YFSETQ. The CDR3 sequence is CASSLDPGQGSDTRYF. The CDR3 DNA is TGCGCCAGCAGCCTTGATCCGGGACAGGGCTCAGATACGCGGTATTTT. Full variable domain (remainder filled in from reference TRBV5-1 and TRBJ2-3): KAGVTQTPRYLIKTRGQQVTLSCSPISGHRSVSWYQQTPGQGLQFLFEYFSETQRNKGNFPGRFSGRQFSNSRSEMNVSTLELGDSALYLCASSLDPGQGSDTRYFGPGTRLTVL.

This clonotype was seen a single time. V usage is TRBV5-6 and J usage is TRBJ1-2; 7 bases match TRBD1. CDR1 SGHDT and CDR2 YYEEEE come from the germline V gene. The length of the CDR3 is 15 residues. Trimming took 1 base from V and 4 from J; bases not matched to a gene: 7. The DNA for the CDR3 is TGTGCCAGCAGCTTGATCCCTGACAGGGTCTATGGCTACACCTTC. Amino acids: CASSLIPDRVYGYTF.

This clonotype has just a few counts. The gene calls are TRBV6-2 or TRBV6-3 and TRBJ2-7, with no clear D. This CDR3 is built from 14 residues. Trimming removed 3 bases at V and 2 bases at J, with 11 bases between. Germline CDR1 MNHEY, CDR2 SVGEGT. CDR3 amino acids: CASSYRRLPYEQYF. The CDR3 coding sequence is TGTGCCAGCAGTTATAGGCGGTTACCCTACGAGCAGTACTTC.

In this sample, this clonotype turned up many times. The chain couples TRBV25-1 to TRBJ1-6; the D gene is possibly TRBD1 (5 bases). The CDR3 extends over 16 amino acids. The V gene lost 0 bases and the J gene lost 4 bases, with 10 bases spanning the gap. The germline CDR1 and CDR2 sequences are MGHDK and SYGVNS. CDR3 sequence reads: CASSEYGREYNSPLHF. CDR3 coding DNA: TGTGCCAGCAGTGAATATGGCAGGGAATATAATTCACCCCTCCACTTT.